Below, 3 T cell receptor beta chains from the same sample are listed, as sequenced in a study of shared clonotypes between healthy human individuals. CD45RO-negative cells were positively selected for CCR7, leaving out terminally differentiated effector memory CD45RA+ cells. Sequencing was performed with immunoSEQ multiplex PCR; in TCRdb, only in-frame clones are kept and a portion is missing. Among around 1,900,000 clones listed, around 93% were seen once. The sequenced sample was naive CD8+ T cells from PBMCs. The receptors come from a man aged 18 to 30 in good health. Some clones in this sample may be carry-over from other donors' samples.

The rearrangement uses TRBV4-1 and TRBJ2-3, with 8 bases matching TRBD2. J lost 0 bases, V lost 0 bases, and 11 bases had no gene match. The V gene's germline CDR1 is MGHRA and CDR2 YSYEKL. The CDR3 covers 19 residues. CDR3 DNA: TGCGCCAGCAGCCAAGACTTACCCGGGAGGGTACATAGCACAGATACGCAGTATTTT. It translates to CASSQDLPGRVHSTDTQYF.

The chain has TRBV7-9 and TRBJ1-2, with unresolved D. Trimming took 4 bases from V and 5 from J, leaving 5 bases between them. CDR3 length equals 11 residues. In germline, CDR1 is SEHNR, CDR2 FQNEAQ (reference sequence). The CDR3 sequence is CASSSVYGYTF. The DNA of the CDR3 is TGTGCCAGCAGCTCTGTGTATGGCTACACCTTC.

The chain combines TRBV6-1 with TRBJ1-5, with a weak D call TRBD1 (5 bases). The CDR3 length is 19 residues. V dropped 2 bases and J dropped 0 bases, with 20 bases sitting between them. Germline CDR1 MNHNS, CDR2 SASEGT. CDR3 in DNA: TGTGCCAGCAGTGAATCGGGACCCCTCAAGCCAGCTAGCAATCAGCCCCAGCATTTT. Protein sequence: CASSESGPLKPASNQPQHF.